What follows are 28 T cell receptor beta chains derived from one specimen sequenced in a study of identical twins. TCRdb re-analysed the 5' RACE reads in MiXCR, keeping a single row per CDR3 protein. Of some 460,000 distinct CDR3 sequences listed, 12% to 15% are singletons. Another study also made use of these data, one on yellow fever vaccine responses in identical twins.

Sequenced material: CD4+ T cells sorted from blood. All receptors derive from a woman between 18 and 29 years old in good health.

V is TRBV29-1 and J is TRBJ2-2; 15 bases align to TRBD2. The J segment lost 4 bases and the V segment lost 6 bases, leaving 15 bases of the junction unmatched. Germline V gene lookup returns CDR1 SQVTM and CDR2 ANQGSEA. The length of the CDR3 is 19 residues. CDR3 amino acids: CSVGGGWGLAGGFTGELFF. The CDR3 DNA sequence: TGCAGCGTGGGAGGGGGCTGGGGACTAGCGGGGGGCTTCACCGGGGAGCTGTTTTTT.

Many counts were recorded for this clonotype. J is TRBJ2-4 and V is TRBV3-1, with TRBD2 as a possible D gene (5 bases). Trimming pared 4 bases from V and 0 bases from J, leaving 7 bases between. The CDR3 runs 14 residues. Looked up from germline, CDR1 is LGHDT and CDR2 is YNNKEL (reference sequence). The DNA of the CDR3 is TGTGCCAGCAGCCTGGACTTAGCCAAAAACATTCAGTACTTC. Residues: CASSLDLAKNIQYF.

J is TRBJ2-3 and V is TRBV12-3 or TRBV12-4; 7 bases match TRBD1. This CDR3 is 18 amino acids long. V trimming: 3 bases; J trimming: 0 bases; junction bases outside the gene matches: 12. CDR3: CASSFGAGTVTSTDTQYF. CDR3 nucleotide sequence: TGTGCCAGCAGTTTTGGGGCCGGGACAGTCACTAGCACAGATACGCAGTATTTT.

Only a few counts were recorded for this clonotype. The chain uses TRBV15 and TRBJ2-1, with D uncertain. CDR1 LNHNV and CDR2 YYDKDF come from the germline V gene (reference sequence). The CDR3 runs 15 residues. V was cut by 0 bases and J by 7 bases, with 13 bases left in between. CDR3 amino acids: CATSRDRAQFNEQFF. The DNA for the CDR3 is TGTGCCACCAGCAGAGATCGGGCCCAATTTAATGAGCAGTTCTTC.

This clonotype was recorded a few times. This chain joins TRBV28 and TRBJ2-2, with D possibly matching TRBD1 (5 bases). The germline V gene has CDR1 MDHEN and CDR2 SYDVKM. V was pared by 6 bases and J by 6 bases, with 11 bases between. The CDR3 runs 13 residues. Here the CDR3 reads CASSPGSPGELFF. The DNA of the CDR3 is TGTGCCAGCAGCCCAGGGTCCCCCGGGGAGCTGTTTTTT.

This clonotype appeared a few times. The chain has TRBV11-2 and TRBJ2-3; no definite D call. Germline-derived CDR1 and CDR2 are SGHAT and FQNNGV. The CDR3 length is 14 residues. Trimming removed 6 bases from V and 8 bases from J, with 18 bases in between. In DNA, the CDR3 is TGTGCCAGCAGATCCGGGTCTCGCACGGGTACGCAGTATTTT. Protein: CASRSGSRTGTQYF.

The chain has TRBV28 and TRBJ1-5; D is undetermined. Deletions cut 3 bases from V and 7 bases from J, with 13 bases between. Looked up from germline, CDR1 is MDHEN and CDR2 is SYDVKM. The CDR3 totals 14 residues. As DNA, the CDR3 is TGTGCCAGCAGTTTCGTTAGGCTGCAGCAGCCCCAGCATTTT. It yields the protein CASSFVRLQQPQHF.

This clonotype was detected ten times or more. The gene calls are TRBV29-1 and TRBJ2-5; 10 nucleotides line up with TRBD2. CDR1 and CDR2 (germline): SQVTM, ANQGSEA. CDR3 length: 15 residues. V gave up 2 bases and J gave up 2 bases; unmatched junction bases: 5. The CDR3 region is CSVETLAGVQETQYF. The CDR3 DNA sequence: TGCAGCGTTGAAACCCTAGCGGGAGTGCAAGAGACCCAGTACTTC.

The rearrangement joins TRBV7-6 to TRBJ2-2; D might be TRBD1 or TRBD2, each matching 7 bases. The CDR3 consists of 19 residues. Trimming stripped 4 bases from V and 2 bases from J, with 23 bases between. Looked up from germline, CDR1 is SGHVS and CDR2 is FNYEAQ. The CDR3 bases are TGTGCCAGCAGCTACCAGGGGGGGGCTCCCCCCGTCAACACCGGGGAGCTGTTTTTT. Protein product: CASSYQGGAPPVNTGELFF.

The CDR3 coding sequence is TGTGCCAGCTCACCTGCTGGACAGGGCTCCTACAATGAGCAGTTCTTC. This gives the protein CASSPAGQGSYNEQFF. This rearrangement joins TRBV18 to TRBJ2-1; TRBD1 aligns across 8 bases. The CDR3 runs to 16 residues. V trimming: 3 bases; J trimming: 0 bases; junction bases outside the gene matches: 4. Germline V CDR1 and CDR2: KGHSH, LQKENI.

V and J are TRBV29-1 and TRBJ2-1, with D tentatively TRBD1 (6 bases). The germline V and J ends were trimmed by 1 base and 5 bases, with 18 bases remaining between them. CDR1 and CDR2 (germline): SQVTM, ANQGSEA. This CDR3 has 16 residues. In DNA form, the CDR3 reads TGCAGCGTTGAAGCCGACTCGATTACAGGGAACAATGAGCAGTTCTTC. Translating it yields CSVEADSITGNNEQFF.

The chain combines TRBV6-2 or TRBV6-3 with TRBJ2-3; 8 bases are a match to TRBD2. Trimming cost V 5 bases and J 4 bases; bases outside gene matches: 11. Germline lookup yields CDR1 MNHEY and CDR2 SVGEGT. The CDR3 covers 16 residues. The CDR3 spells CASSSPVTGRADTQYF. The CDR3 DNA reads TGTGCCAGCAGTAGCCCCGTAACCGGGAGGGCAGATACGCAGTATTTT.

V gene TRBV7-6 combines with J gene TRBJ2-1; D assignment may be TRBD1 or TRBD2 (6 bases each). The CDR3 is 18 amino acids. The V end lost 1 base, the J end lost 0 bases, and 16 bases lay between the germline ends. Germline assignment: CDR1 SGHVS and CDR2 FNYEAQ. CDR3 sequence: CASSLEGGTRSSYNEQFF. CDR3 coding DNA: TGTGCCAGCAGCTTAGAAGGGGGGACCCGGAGCTCCTACAATGAGCAGTTCTTC.

This clonotype came up once. The chain combines TRBV18 with TRBJ2-7; D remains unclear. Germline V gene sequence: CDR1 KGHSH, CDR2 LQKENI. Trimming removed 2 bases at V and 6 bases at J, with 8 bases between. CDR3 length equals 12 residues. The CDR3 region has the DNA TGTGCCAGCTCACCAAGGGTCTCCGAGCAGTACTTC. It yields the protein CASSPRVSEQYF.

This clonotype was counted between two and nine times. The V call is TRBV7-9, the J call TRBJ2-1; D ambiguous. The CDR3 is made up of 12 amino acids. Germline CDR1 is SEHNR and CDR2 is FQNEAQ (reference sequence). Trimming removed 4 bases at V and 13 bases at J, with 14 bases between. In DNA, the CDR3 is TGTGCCAGCAGCTCCACAATCACCAGTCAGTTCTTC. As protein: CASSSTITSQFF.

This clonotype was counted only a few times. The rearrangement joins TRBV12-3 or TRBV12-4 to TRBJ2-3; 9 bases map to TRBD2. The CDR3 sequence is 15 residues long. Trimming removed 6 bases from V and 4 bases from J; junction bases left unmatched: 8. The CDR3 loop is CASSPSGGRADTQYF. The CDR3 DNA is TGTGCCAGCAGCCCAAGCGGGGGGCGGGCAGATACGCAGTATTTT.

This clonotype was counted ten times or more. The chain couples TRBV6-2 or TRBV6-3 to TRBJ2-2; tentative D call: TRBD2 (6 bases). V lost 2 bases, J lost 6 bases, and 10 bases lay in between. The V gene's germline CDR1 is MNHEY and CDR2 SVGEGT. CDR3 length equals 14 residues. Here the CDR3 reads CASSYDGEAGELFF. The CDR3 bases are TGTGCCAGCAGTTACGACGGGGAGGCCGGGGAGCTGTTTTTT.

This clonotype was counted once. The rearrangement joins TRBV6-2 or TRBV6-3 to TRBJ2-3; D ambiguous. Germline V gene sequence: CDR1 MNHEY, CDR2 SVGEGT. Trimming cost V 2 bases and J 4 bases, with 10 bases left between them. This CDR3 has 14 amino acids. In nucleotides, the CDR3 is TGTGCCAGCAGTTACCCCCTCCAAGCAGATACGCAGTATTTT. This codes for CASSYPLQADTQYF.

The gene calls are TRBV11-1 and TRBJ2-6; perhaps TRBD1 as D (5 bases). V lost 7 bases and J lost 1, with 23 bases in between. There are 19 residues in the CDR3. Germline V CDR1 and CDR2: SGHAT, FQDESV (reference sequence). CDR3: CASTYLAGSIPSGANVLTF. DNA of the CDR3: TGTGCCAGCACCTACCTGGCAGGGTCGATCCCATCTGGGGCCAACGTCCTGACTTTC.

This clonotype has ten or more counts. The gene calls are TRBV2 and TRBJ1-1; D unclear. This CDR3 has 14 residues. Trimming shortened V by 0 bases and J by 1 base, and 6 bases separated the two germline ends. The germline V gene encodes CDR1 SNHLY and CDR2 FYNNEI. The CDR3 loop is CASSEARQNTEAFF. CDR3 in DNA: TGTGCCAGCAGTGAAGCTAGACAGAACACTGAAGCTTTCTTT.

The J gene is TRBJ2-5, the V gene TRBV2, with a weak D call TRBD1 (5 bases). Trimming left V 6 bases short and J 3 bases short, with 8 bases between. Germline CDR1 and CDR2: SNHLY and FYNNEI. The length of the CDR3 is 12 residues. The CDR3 DNA follows: TGTGCCAGCAGAAAAGGGGAAGAGACCCAGTACTTC. Amino acids: CASRKGEETQYF.

V is TRBV11-2 and J is TRBJ2-1; 7 bases match TRBD1. The CDR3 consists of 15 residues. Germline V CDR1 and CDR2: SGHAT, FQNNGV. The J segment lost 5 bases and the V segment lost 6 bases, leaving 10 bases of the junction unmatched. CDR3 nucleotides: TGTGCCAGCAGTTTGGGAAGACAGGGAAACAATGAGCAGTTCTTC. Translated, it gives CASSLGRQGNNEQFF.

This clonotype was seen a handful of times. V usage is TRBV4-2 and J usage is TRBJ2-3; D is possibly TRBD1 (5 bases). Germline V lookup: CDR1 LGHNA, CDR2 YNFKEQ. V was cut by 0 bases and J by 0 bases, with 13 bases left in between. The CDR3 has 17 residues. CDR3 DNA sequence: TGTGCCAGCAGCCAAGAGGTGGGGCAGACGAGCACAGATACGCAGTATTTT. This translates into CASSQEVGQTSTDTQYF.

This clonotype turned up a few times. The J gene is TRBJ2-3, the V gene TRBV29-1, with 12 bases lining up with TRBD1. The CDR3 runs 14 residues. Germline CDR1 and CDR2: SQVTM and ANQGSEA. V lost 6 bases, J lost 4 bases, and 5 bases stayed unmatched. The CDR3 DNA is TGCAGCGTATGGGGGACAGGGGGCGCAGATACGCAGTATTTT. It specifies CSVWGTGGADTQYF.

The table lists this clonotype with a few counts. The rearrangement links TRBV12-3 or TRBV12-4 to TRBJ2-7, with TRBD2 matching over 7 bases. CDR3 length equals 15 residues. The V gene end was trimmed by 2 bases and the J gene end by 4 bases; junction bases not matched to a gene: 8. The CDR3 DNA reads TGTGCCAGCAGTTTACGGGGGAGGGTCGGGTACGAGCAGTACTTC. Translated, it gives CASSLRGRVGYEQYF.

CDR3: CASSSRLAGGVYEQYF. In DNA, the CDR3 is TGTGCCAGCAGCTCCCGACTAGCGGGGGGCGTCTACGAGCAGTACTTC. The gene calls are TRBV7-2 and TRBJ2-7, with 13 positions matching TRBD2. Germline CDR1 SGHTA, CDR2 FQGNSA. Germline trimming cut 4 bases from V and 3 bases from J; bases unmatched to any gene: 6. The CDR3 has 16 residues.

A few counts support this clonotype. The V gene is TRBV15, the J gene TRBJ2-7, with TRBD1 matching over 9 bases. This CDR3 has 15 amino acids. Germline V gene data show CDR1 as LNHNV and CDR2 as YYDKDF (reference sequence). Trimming took 6 bases from V and 4 from J; bases not matched to a gene: 10. The chain's CDR3 is CATSAPGQGVYEQYF. In DNA form, the CDR3 reads TGTGCCACCAGTGCCCCGGGACAGGGTGTTTACGAGCAGTACTTC.

This clonotype has just a few counts. The chain employs TRBV4-3 and TRBJ2-7, with D unresolved. Trimming pared 3 bases from V and 4 bases from J, leaving 19 bases between. The CDR3 has 16 amino acids. CDR1 and CDR2 from the germline V gene are LGHNA and YSLEER. This chain's CDR3 is CASSQELGSSFYEQYF. The CDR3, as DNA: TGCGCCAGCAGCCAGGAACTTGGGTCTTCCTTTTACGAGCAGTACTTC.